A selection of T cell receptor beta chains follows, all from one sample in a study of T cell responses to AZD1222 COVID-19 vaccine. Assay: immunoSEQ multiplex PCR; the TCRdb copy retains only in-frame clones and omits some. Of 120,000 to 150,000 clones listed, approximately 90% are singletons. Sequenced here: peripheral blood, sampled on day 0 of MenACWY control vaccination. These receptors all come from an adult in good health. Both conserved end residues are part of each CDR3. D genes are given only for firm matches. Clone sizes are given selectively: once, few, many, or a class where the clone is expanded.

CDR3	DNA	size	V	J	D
CASSDIWTGMNTEAFF	TGTGCCAGCAGTGATATATGGACAGGAATGAACACTGAAGCTTTCTTT	NA	TRBV6-1	TRBJ1-1	TRBD1
CASSDPGTGEGYGYTF	TGTGCCAGCAGCGATCCCGGGACAGGGGAAGGTTATGGCTACACCTTC	NA	TRBV11-3	TRBJ1-2	TRBD1
CASSPSGGLTDTQYF	TGTGCCAGCAGTCCTAGCGGGGGGCTCACAGATACGCAGTATTTT	NA	TRBV6-4	TRBJ2-3	TRBD2
CALLTPGGYEQYF	TGTGCGCTACTCACTCCCGGGGGCTACGAGCAGTACTTC	NA	TRBV30	TRBJ2-7	NA
CASSEAGQSPQHF	TGTGCCAGCAGTGAGGCGGGCCAGAGCCCCCAGCATTTT	NA	TRBV6-1	TRBJ1-5	NA
CASSQEFGTGFSYTF	TGTGCCAGCAGCCAAGAATTTGGGACAGGATTTAGCTACACCTTC	once	TRBV3-1/TRBV3-2	TRBJ1-2	TRBD1
CALQPGGQPYNEQFF	TGTGCCCTGCAACCCGGGGGGCAACCCTACAATGAGCAGTTCTTC	NA	TRBV30	TRBJ2-1	NA
CASSQDWNSPLHF	TGCGCCAGCAGCCAAGATTGGAATTCACCCCTCCACTTT	NA	TRBV4-3	TRBJ1-6	NA
CASSFDRTARYGYTF	TGTGCCAGCAGCTTCGACCGGACAGCTCGATATGGCTACACCTTC	NA	TRBV5-4	TRBJ1-2	NA
CASSRGGSGDTQYF	TGTGCCAGCAGCCGCGGGGGGTCGGGGGATACGCAGTATTTT	NA	TRBV3-1/TRBV3-2	TRBJ2-3	TRBD2
CASSPRGLDTQYF	TGTGCCAGCAGTCCCCGCGGATTGGATACGCAGTATTTT	NA	TRBV6-5	TRBJ2-3	NA
CASSYLGNEQYF	TGTGCCAGCAGTTACCTCGGTAACGAGCAGTACTTC	NA	TRBV6-5	TRBJ2-7	NA
CASSPRDRAYEQYF	TGTGCCAGCAGTCCCCGGGACAGGGCCTACGAGCAGTACTTC	NA	TRBV27	TRBJ2-7	TRBD1
CASSLMWETQYF	TGTGCCAGCAGCTTAATGTGGGAGACCCAGTACTTC	once	TRBV11-2	TRBJ2-5	NA
CASSAGGGDTQYF	TGTGCCAGCAGTGCCGGGGGCGGAGATACGCAGTATTTT	NA	TRBV25-1	TRBJ2-3	NA
CASSQPGQGDPGELFF	TGTGCCAGCAGCCAGCCCGGACAGGGGGACCCCGGGGAGCTGTTTTTT	NA	TRBV4-2	TRBJ2-2	TRBD1
CASSRTGGHYGYTF	TGCGCCAGCAGCCGGACAGGGGGCCACTATGGCTACACCTTC	NA	TRBV4-1	TRBJ1-2	TRBD1
CASSLGLAKFF	TGTGCCAGCAGCTTGGGACTAGCGAAGTTCTTC	NA	TRBV11-2	TRBJ2-1	TRBD2
CAISETIEQYF	TGTGCCATCAGTGAGACGATCGAGCAGTACTTC	NA	TRBV10-3	TRBJ2-7	NA
CASSPGRANTEAFF	TGTGCCAGTAGTCCCGGGAGGGCCAACACTGAAGCTTTCTTT	NA	TRBV19	TRBJ1-1	NA
CASSGTGVGELFF	TGTGCCAGCAGTGGGACAGGGGTCGGGGAGCTGTTTTTT	NA	TRBV2	TRBJ2-2	TRBD1
CASSPQKTQYF	TGTGCCAGCAGTCCTCAAAAGACCCAGTACTTC	NA	TRBV12-3/TRBV12-4	TRBJ2-5	NA
CAISPGSSYNEQFF	TGTGCCATCAGTCCAGGGAGCTCCTACAATGAGCAGTTCTTC	once	TRBV10-3	TRBJ2-1	NA
CASSRTATYEQYF	TGTGCCAGCAGCCGGACAGCCACCTACGAGCAGTACTTC	NA	TRBV6-5	TRBJ2-7	NA
CASTQTNEQFF	TGTGCCAGTACCCAAACCAATGAGCAGTTCTTC	NA	TRBV19	TRBJ2-1	NA
CASSRQGLNYGYTF	TGTGCCAGCAGTCGACAGGGACTTAACTATGGCTACACCTTC	NA	TRBV6-2/TRBV6-3	TRBJ1-2	TRBD1
CASRYRGNTEAFF	TGTGCCAGCAGATACAGGGGTAACACTGAAGCTTTCTTT	NA	TRBV5-6	TRBJ1-1	TRBD1
CASSLRDRLGELFF	TGTGCCAGCAGTTTAAGGGACAGGCTCGGGGAGCTGTTTTTT	NA	TRBV28	TRBJ2-2	TRBD1